The present T cell receptor (beta chain) was sequenced within a study of T cells in Graves' hyperthyroidism and ophthalmopathy. The CDR3 regions of TCR beta were amplified from RNA transcripts. A set of HTBI primers served as the primers for a first-round RT-PCR of the TCR CDR3. From the multiplex PCR reads, TCRdb called clonotypes with MiXCR, one entry per CDR3 protein. The sample records about 500,000 distinct CDR3 sequences, over 13% being singletons. This CDR3 spans 15 amino acids. The ends were cut back, 1 base at V and 3 bases at J, with 9 bases in the middle. CDR1 is SEHNR and CDR2 is FQNEAQ in the germline V gene (reference sequence). About this clonotype itself: What it binds is unknown.

Study findings and constraints: Clonotypes that were expanded in thyroid above 0.001 mostly appeared in blood too.

The study left out patients who had uncontrolled infection, other autoimmune disease, pregnancy or lactation. The source of the PBMCs was about 10 ml of fresh peripheral blood. The chain is built from TRBV7-9 and TRBJ2-2, with D perhaps TRBD1 (5 bases). Sequencing used blood. This sequence originates from a woman between 18 and 29 years old with Graves' hyperthyroidism. The CDR3 DNA is TGTGCCAGCAGCTTAGTAGGGGTAGACACCGGGGAGCTGTTTTTT. This encodes CASSLVGVDTGELFF.